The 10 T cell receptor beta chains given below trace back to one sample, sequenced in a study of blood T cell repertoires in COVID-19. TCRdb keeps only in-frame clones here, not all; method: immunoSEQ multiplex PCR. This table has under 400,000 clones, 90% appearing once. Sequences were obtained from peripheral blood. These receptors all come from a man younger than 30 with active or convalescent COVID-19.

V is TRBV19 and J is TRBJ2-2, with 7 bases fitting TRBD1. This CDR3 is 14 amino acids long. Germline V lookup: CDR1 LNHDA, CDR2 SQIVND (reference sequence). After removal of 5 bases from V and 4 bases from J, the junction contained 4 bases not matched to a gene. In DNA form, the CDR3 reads TGTGCCAGTAGTCTAACAGGGGCCACCGGGGAGCTGTTTTTT. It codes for CASSLTGATGELFF.

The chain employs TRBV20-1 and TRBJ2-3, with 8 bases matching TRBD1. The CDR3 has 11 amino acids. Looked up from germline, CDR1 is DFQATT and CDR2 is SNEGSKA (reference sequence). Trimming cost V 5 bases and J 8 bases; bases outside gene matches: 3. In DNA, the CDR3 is TGCAGTGCTGGACAGGGAGGTACGCAGTATTTT. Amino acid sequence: CSAGQGGTQYF.

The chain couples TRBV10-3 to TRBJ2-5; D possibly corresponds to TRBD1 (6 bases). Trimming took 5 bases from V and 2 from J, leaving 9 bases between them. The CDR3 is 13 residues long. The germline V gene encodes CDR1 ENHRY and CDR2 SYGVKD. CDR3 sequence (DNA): TGTGCCATCAGTCCGGGACAACAAGAGACCCAGTACTTC. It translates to CAISPGQQETQYF.

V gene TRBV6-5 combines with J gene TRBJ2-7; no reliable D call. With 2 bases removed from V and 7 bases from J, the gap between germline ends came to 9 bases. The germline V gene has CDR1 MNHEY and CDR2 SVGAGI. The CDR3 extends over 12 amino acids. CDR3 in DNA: TGTGCCAGCAGTTACCCAGGCCGGGAGCAGTACTTC. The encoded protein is CASSYPGREQYF.

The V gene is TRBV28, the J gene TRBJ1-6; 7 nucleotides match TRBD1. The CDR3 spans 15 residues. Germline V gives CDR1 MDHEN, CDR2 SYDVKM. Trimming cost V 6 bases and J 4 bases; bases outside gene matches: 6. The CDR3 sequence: CASSLTGLYNSPLHF. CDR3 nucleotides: TGTGCCAGCAGCCTGACAGGGCTGTATAATTCACCCCTCCACTTT.

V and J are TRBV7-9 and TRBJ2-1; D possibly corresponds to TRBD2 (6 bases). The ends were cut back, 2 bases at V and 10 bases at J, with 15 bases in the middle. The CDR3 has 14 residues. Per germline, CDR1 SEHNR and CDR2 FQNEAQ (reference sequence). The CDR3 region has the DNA TGTGCCAGCAGCTTAATTTGGGAGGAGGGGGAGCAGTTCTTC. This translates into CASSLIWEEGEQFF.

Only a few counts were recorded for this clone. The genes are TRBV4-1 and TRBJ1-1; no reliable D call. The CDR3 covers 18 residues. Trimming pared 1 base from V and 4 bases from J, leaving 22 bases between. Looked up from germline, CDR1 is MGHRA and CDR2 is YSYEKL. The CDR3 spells CASSQVPGLGMIGTEAFF. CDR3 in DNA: TGCGCCAGCAGCCAAGTACCTGGGTTGGGCATGATTGGCACTGAAGCTTTCTTT.

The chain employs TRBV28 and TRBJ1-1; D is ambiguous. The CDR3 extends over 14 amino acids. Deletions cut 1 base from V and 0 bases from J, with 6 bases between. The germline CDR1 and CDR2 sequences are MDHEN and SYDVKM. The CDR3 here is CASSLLPVNTEAFF. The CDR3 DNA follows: TGTGCCAGCAGTTTATTGCCAGTGAACACTGAAGCTTTCTTT.

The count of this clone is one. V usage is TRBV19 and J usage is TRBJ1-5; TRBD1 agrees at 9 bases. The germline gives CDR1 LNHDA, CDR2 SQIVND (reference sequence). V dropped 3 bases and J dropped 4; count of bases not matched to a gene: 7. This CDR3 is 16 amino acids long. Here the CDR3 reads CASSISDRGWNQPQHF. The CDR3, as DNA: TGTGCCAGTAGTATCTCTGACAGGGGGTGGAATCAGCCCCAGCATTTT.

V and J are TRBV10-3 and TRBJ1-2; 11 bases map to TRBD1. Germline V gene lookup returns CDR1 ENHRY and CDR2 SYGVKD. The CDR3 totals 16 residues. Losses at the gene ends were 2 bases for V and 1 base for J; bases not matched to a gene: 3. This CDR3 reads CAISERGTGGNYGYTF. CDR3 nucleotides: TGTGCCATCAGTGAGAGAGGGACAGGGGGTAACTATGGCTACACCTTC.